One sample yielded the 10 T cell receptor beta chains listed below, sequenced in a study of T cells in Graves' hyperthyroidism and ophthalmopathy. RNA transcripts gave rise to amplified TCR beta CDR3 regions. The HTBI set primed first-round TCR CDR3 RT-PCR. TCRdb re-analysed the multiplex PCR reads in MiXCR, keeping a single row per CDR3 protein. The sample records about 540,000 distinct CDR3 sequences, about 43% being singletons. Sequenced input: peripheral blood or thyroid tissue (not recorded which). These receptors all come from a woman younger than 30 with Graves' hyperthyroidism.

This clonotype was detected many times. The rearrangement joins TRBV5-1 to TRBJ1-1; D call uncertain. Trimming removed 4 bases from V and 8 bases from J, with 9 bases in between. This CDR3 is 11 amino acids long. CDR1 SGHRS and CDR2 YFSETQ come from the germline V gene. In DNA, the CDR3 is TGCGCCAGCAGCCACGAAGCCGAAGCTTTCTTT. Protein product: CASSHEAEAFF.

Worth noting for this clonotype: The junction shows a germline mismatch at one end, possibly a read error. The chain combines TRBV13 with TRBJ2-7; TRBD1 agrees at 11 bases. CDR3 size: 16 residues. Germline CDR1 is PRHDT and CDR2 is FYEKMQ (reference sequence). The CDR3 protein is CAISLTGQGASYEQYF. Written as DNA, the CDR3 is TGTGCCATCAGCTTAACCGGACAGGGGGCATCCTACGAGCAGTACTTC.

The chain carries TRBV7-2 and TRBJ1-2, with D hard to call. Germline V gene lookup returns CDR1 SGHTA and CDR2 FQGNSA. This CDR3 is built from 14 residues. Trimming shortened V by 5 bases and J by 5 bases, and 15 bases separated the two germline ends. CDR3 nucleotide sequence: TGTGCCAGCAGCCCCTTGGATAGGTCGTATGGCTACACCTTC. Translation gives CASSPLDRSYGYTF.

Points on this clonotype: The junction and the germline gene differ at one end; a read error may be behind it. This chain uses TRBV5-1 with TRBJ1-2; D might be TRBD1 (6 bases). This CDR3 spans 16 amino acids. Germline CDR1 reads SGHRS; CDR2 reads YFSETQ. The CDR3 spells CAGSPDPFDRIYGYTF. In nucleotides, the CDR3 is TGCGCCGGCAGCCCGGACCCATTCGACAGGATCTATGGCTACACCTTC.

This clonotype appeared once. The gene calls are TRBV2 and TRBJ1-6, with 9 bases fitting TRBD1. The CDR3 is 13 amino acids. Per germline, CDR1 SNHLY and CDR2 FYNNEI. V lost 8 bases, J lost 7 bases, and 3 bases stayed unmatched. CDR3 residues: CASGTGLNSPLHF. CDR3 sequence (DNA): TGTGCCAGCGGGACAGGGCTAAATTCACCCCTCCACTTT.

The gene calls are TRBV2 and TRBJ1-6; D unresolved. Trimming cost V 1 base and J 6 bases, with 7 bases left between them. Germline CDR1 and CDR2: SNHLY and FYNNEI. The CDR3 loop spans 14 amino acids. CDR3 in amino acids: CASSEGYGNSPLHF. In DNA, the CDR3 is TGTGCCAGCAGTGAAGGGTACGGTAATTCACCCCTCCACTTT.

A remark on this clonotype: One end of the junction varies from germline; a read error may be responsible. The chain employs TRBV2 and TRBJ1-2, with D possibly being TRBD1 (6 bases). Germline assignment: CDR1 SNHLY and CDR2 FYNNEI. The CDR3 runs to 15 residues. The CDR3 nucleotides are TGTGCCATCAGTGAGGGAGAGAGACAGGTCGGTTCGAACACCTTC. This codes for CAISEGERQVGSNTF.

The chain combines TRBV20-1 with TRBJ1-1; D call uncertain. The CDR3 extends over 12 amino acids. Germline V gene data show CDR1 as DFQATT and CDR2 as SNEGSKA (reference sequence). V was clipped by 2 bases and J by 4 bases, with 8 bases between them. This chain's CDR3 is CSARLGSTEAFF. CDR3 nucleotide sequence: TGCAGTGCTAGATTAGGGAGCACTGAAGCTTTCTTT.

This clonotype came up a few times. V usage is TRBV5-1 and J usage is TRBJ2-5; no firm D call. CDR1 and CDR2 (germline): SGHRS, YFSETQ. The V end was cut by 4 bases, the J end by 5 bases, with 12 bases between. The length of the CDR3 is 13 residues. CDR3 sequence reads: CASSSRSVETQYF. As DNA, the CDR3 is TGCGCCAGCAGCAGTAGGAGTGTTGAGACCCAGTACTTC.

This clonotype has ten or more counts. The genes are TRBV10-3 and TRBJ2-7; maybe TRBD1 (6 bases). The V end lost 4 bases, the J end lost 4 bases, and 11 bases lay between the germline ends. The germline CDR1 and CDR2 sequences are ENHRY and SYGVKD. The CDR3 is 13 amino acids. The CDR3 DNA is TGTGCCATCAGTGTACAGGGATGGTACGAGCAGTACTTC. This gives the protein CAISVQGWYEQYF.